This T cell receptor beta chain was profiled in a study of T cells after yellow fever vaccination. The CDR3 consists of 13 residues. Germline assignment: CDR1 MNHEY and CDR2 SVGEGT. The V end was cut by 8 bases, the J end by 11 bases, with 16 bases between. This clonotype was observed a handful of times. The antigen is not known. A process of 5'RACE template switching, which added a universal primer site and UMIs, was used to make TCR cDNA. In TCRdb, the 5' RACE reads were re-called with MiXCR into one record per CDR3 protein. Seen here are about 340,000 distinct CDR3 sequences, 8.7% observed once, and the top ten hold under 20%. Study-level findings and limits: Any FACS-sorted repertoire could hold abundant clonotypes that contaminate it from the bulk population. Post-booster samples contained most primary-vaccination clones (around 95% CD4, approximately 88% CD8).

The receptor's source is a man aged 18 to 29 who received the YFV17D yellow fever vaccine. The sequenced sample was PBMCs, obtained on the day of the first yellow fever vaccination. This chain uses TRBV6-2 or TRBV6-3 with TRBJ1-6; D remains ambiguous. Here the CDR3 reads CASLGGFRTPLHF. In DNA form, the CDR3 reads TGTGCCAGCCTCGGTGGCTTTAGGACACCCCTCCACTTT.